The 32 T cell receptor beta chains listed next were all sequenced from one sample in a study of blood T cell repertoires in COVID-19. The assay was immunoSEQ multiplex PCR, and TCRdb's table has in-frame clones only and misses some. The sample lists 250,000 to 300,000 clones, 75% to 90% seen once, with 2.5% to 3.5% in the top ten. Material: peripheral blood. These receptors were collected from a young woman with active or convalescent COVID-19.

The chain carries TRBV5-1 and TRBJ1-5, with D tentatively TRBD1 (5 bases). Germline V gene lookup returns CDR1 SGHRS and CDR2 YFSETQ. Deletions cut 0 bases from V and 6 bases from J, with 10 bases between. This CDR3 comprises 14 residues. CDR3 region: CASSLGDYGQPQHF. In DNA, the CDR3 is TGCGCCAGCAGCTTGGGGGACTACGGTCAGCCCCAGCATTTT.

V usage is TRBV15 and J usage is TRBJ2-5, with a possible D match to TRBD2 (6 bases). Trimming took 5 bases from V and 2 from J, leaving 18 bases between them. Germline V CDR1 and CDR2: LNHNV, YYDKDF (reference sequence). There are 16 residues in the CDR3. The CDR3 coding sequence is TGTGCCACCAGCCCATCGAGGAGGGTCCTTCAAGAGACCCAGTACTTC. Encoded protein: CATSPSRRVLQETQYF. Using reference TRBV15 and TRBJ2-5 for the parts outside the CDR3, the full variable domain is DAMVIQNPRYQVTQFGKPVTLSCSQTLNHNVMYWYQQKSSQAPKLLFHYYDKDFNNEADTPDNFQSRRPNTSFCFLDIRSPGLGDTAMYLCATSPSRRVLQETQYFGPGTRLLVL.

The J gene is TRBJ2-2, the V gene TRBV24-1; 15 bases are shared with TRBD2. This CDR3 is built from 18 residues. Unmatched junction bases numbered 6, after V lost 5 bases and J lost 3 bases. Germline V CDR1 and CDR2: KGHDR, SFDVKD. The CDR3 nucleotides read TGTGCCACCAGTGCCATGGGACTAGCGGGGGGTTACACCGGGGAGCTGTTTTTT. Its protein product is CATSAMGLAGGYTGELFF.

This chain uses TRBV7-9 with TRBJ1-2, with 8 bases aligning to TRBD1. The V gene end was trimmed by 5 bases and the J gene end by 4 bases; junction bases not matched to a gene: 6. Germline-derived CDR1 and CDR2 are SEHNR and FQNEAQ (reference sequence). The CDR3 consists of 14 residues. The CDR3 loop reads CASSPGQGIYGYTF. CDR3 in DNA: TGTGCCAGCAGCCCTGGACAGGGCATCTATGGCTACACCTTC.

The J gene is TRBJ2-2, the V gene TRBV11-3; D might be TRBD1 (6 bases). V lost 5 bases, J lost 0 bases, and 10 bases lay in between. This CDR3 has 15 amino acids. Germline V gives CDR1 SGHNT, CDR2 YENEEA. CDR3 DNA: TGTGCCAGCAGCACAGGGAACGCGAACACCGGGGAGCTGTTTTTT. Encoded protein: CASSTGNANTGELFF.

This chain joins TRBV28 and TRBJ1-5; 8 nucleotides align to TRBD1. The trim removed 5 bases at V and 3 bases at J, leaving 3 bases unmatched. The CDR3 has 14 amino acids. Germline V CDR1 and CDR2: MDHEN, SYDVKM. In DNA form, the CDR3 reads TGTGCCAGCAGTCTGACAGGGGACAATCAGCCCCAGCATTTT. This codes for CASSLTGDNQPQHF. Together with reference TRBV28 and TRBJ1-5, the CDR3 gives the full variable domain: DVKVTQSSRYLVKRTGEKVFLECVQDMDHENMFWYRQDPGLGLRLIYFSYDVKMKEKGDIPEGYSVSREKKERFSLILESASTNQTSMYLCASSLTGDNQPQHFGDGTRLSIL.

The CDR3 loop is CASGVGARDGYTF. CDR3 nucleotides: TGTGCCAGCGGAGTGGGGGCTCGAGATGGCTACACCTTC. The genes are TRBV5-6 and TRBJ1-2; TRBD1 is a possible D gene (6 bases). CDR1 SGHDT and CDR2 YYEEEE come from the germline V gene. The CDR3 consists of 13 residues. V lost 7 bases and J 6 bases, leaving 16 bases between the germline ends. Variable domain in full (rest from reference TRBV5-6 and TRBJ1-2): DAGVTQSPTHLIKTRGQQVTLRCSPKSGHDTVSWYQQALGQGPQFIFQYYEEEERQRGNFPDRFSGHQFPNYSSELNVNALLLGDSALYLCASGVGARDGYTFGSGTRLTVV.

The CDR3 region is CASSFGQGVAEAFF. CDR3 nucleotides: TGTGCCAGCAGCTTCGGACAGGGGGTGGCTGAAGCTTTCTTT. The chain is built from TRBV7-9 and TRBJ1-1; TRBD1 matches 10 bases. J lost 6 bases, V lost 3 bases, and 4 bases had no gene match. The CDR3 totals 14 residues. Germline V lookup: CDR1 SEHNR, CDR2 FQNEAQ (reference sequence).

The chain is built from TRBV10-2 and TRBJ1-4; 9 bases match TRBD1. Germline CDR1 is WSHSY and CDR2 is SAAADI. This CDR3 contains 18 residues. V shed 3 bases, J shed 2 bases, and the junction held 10 bases outside the gene matches. The CDR3 region is CASSDRTGGFSTNEKLFF. In DNA form, the CDR3 reads TGCGCCAGCAGTGATCGTACAGGGGGCTTTAGTACTAATGAAAAACTGTTTTTT.

This clone was recorded a few times. The rearrangement joins TRBV20-1 to TRBJ1-2; possible D gene TRBD1, 5 bases. The ends were cut back, 3 bases at V and 13 bases at J, with 15 bases in the middle. CDR1 DFQATT and CDR2 SNEGSKA come from the germline V gene (reference sequence). The CDR3 is 11 residues long. The chain's CDR3 is CSARETDTFTF. The CDR3 bases are TGCAGTGCTAGGGAGACAGATACTTTCACCTTC.

J is TRBJ1-1 and V is TRBV21-1; TRBD1, as called in the table, went unchecked against the DNA. TRBV21-1 is a listed pseudogene. The CDR3 is 14 amino acids. The CDR3 is CASSKATVMAEAFF. The CDR3 region has the DNA TGTGCCAGCAGCAAAGCAACAGTCATGGCTGAAGCTTTCTTT.

The rearrangement uses TRBV29-1 and TRBJ2-5; D possibly corresponds to TRBD1 (6 bases). Trimming pared 7 bases from V and 4 bases from J, leaving 22 bases between. CDR1 is SQVTM, CDR2 ANQGSEA, per germline. CDR3 length: 15 residues. The CDR3 DNA sequence: TGCAGCGCCGGAGAGAGGCTTACAGGGAGAGAGACCCAGTACTTC. Its translation is CSAGERLTGRETQYF.

The rearrangement joins TRBV4-2 to TRBJ1-2; 9 nucleotides align to TRBD1. Germline values: CDR1 LGHNA, CDR2 YNFKEQ. CDR3 length equals 16 residues. The V segment lost 0 bases and the J segment 5 bases; nucleotides outside the gene matches: 7. The CDR3 nucleotides read TGTGCCAGCAGCCAAGATATCGTGACAGGGGGGTATGGCTACACCTTC. Residues: CASSQDIVTGGYGYTF.

The CDR3: CASSIHRDRGLETQYF. The CDR3 DNA reads as TGTGCCAGTAGTATCCACCGGGACAGGGGATTGGAGACCCAGTACTTC. The genes are TRBV19 and TRBJ2-5, with TRBD1 matching 10 bases. Germline V gene data show CDR1 as LNHDA and CDR2 as SQIVND (reference sequence). J lost 5 bases, V lost 3 bases, and 9 bases had no gene match. There are 16 residues in the CDR3.

The chain is built from TRBV19 and TRBJ2-4; perhaps TRBD2 as D (5 bases). CDR1 is LNHDA, CDR2 SQIVND, per germline (reference sequence). The CDR3 totals 14 residues. V lost 11 bases and J 6 bases, leaving 20 bases between the germline ends. CDR3 sequence: CAASSQRSGNIQYF. In DNA form, the CDR3 reads TGTGCCGCGTCTAGTCAGCGGAGTGGAAACATTCAGTACTTC. Looking up the rest from reference TRBV19 and TRBJ2-4 gives the full variable domain: DGGITQSPKYLFRKEGQNVTLSCEQNLNHDAMYWYRQDPGQGLRLIYYSQIVNDFQKGDIAEGYSVSREKKESFPLTVTSAQKNPTAFYLCAASSQRSGNIQYFGAGTRLSVL.

The chain employs TRBV4-2 and TRBJ2-5; 8 nucleotides match TRBD1. Per germline, CDR1 LGHNA and CDR2 YNFKEQ. The CDR3 is made up of 15 amino acids. The V gene end was trimmed by 2 bases and the J gene end by 2 bases; junction bases not matched to a gene: 4. This CDR3 reads CASSQNGQGQETQYF. The DNA of the CDR3 is TGTGCCAGCAGCCAAAACGGACAGGGTCAAGAGACCCAGTACTTC.

The CDR3 region is CASSKKGQGEKSSYEQYF. DNA for the CDR3: TGTGCCAGCAGCAAAAAGGGACAGGGGGAAAAAAGCTCCTACGAGCAGTACTTC. This chain connects TRBV21-1 to TRBJ2-7; TRBD1, the table's D call, was not compared with the DNA. TRBV21-1 is marked as a pseudogene. The CDR3 contains 18 residues.

The J gene is TRBJ1-2, the V gene TRBV7-9; 8 bases align to TRBD1. The V segment lost 4 bases and the J segment 8 bases; nucleotides outside the gene matches: 3. This CDR3 region has 12 residues. CDR1 and CDR2 (germline): SEHNR, FQNEAQ (reference sequence). In nucleotides, the CDR3 is TGTGCCAGCAGCTCAAGGACAGGGGGCTACACCTTC. It translates to CASSSRTGGYTF.

This clone was seen just once. The V gene is TRBV5-5, the J gene TRBJ2-7; 8 nucleotides align to TRBD2. In germline, CDR1 is SGHKS, CDR2 YYEKEE (reference sequence). V was clipped by 4 bases and J by 1 base; unmatched bases: 4. The CDR3 sequence is 14 residues long. The CDR3 DNA is TGTGCCAGCAGCGCCTCTAGCGGGTCCTACGAGCAGTACTTC. Amino acid sequence: CASSASSGSYEQYF.

The rearrangement links TRBV30 to TRBJ2-7; TRBD2 is a possible D gene (5 bases). Germline values: CDR1 GTSNPN, CDR2 SVGIG (reference sequence). V was clipped by 3 bases and J by 6 bases, with 24 bases between them. This CDR3 spans 16 amino acids. The CDR3 here is CAWRLGGLSPDLEQYF. CDR3 bases: TGTGCCTGGAGATTGGGCGGGTTATCCCCGGACCTCGAGCAGTACTTC.

This clone was counted once. The rearrangement joins TRBV19 to TRBJ2-1; TRBD2 might be the D (5 bases). The ends were cut back, 3 bases at V and 7 bases at J, with 10 bases in the middle. The germline V gene encodes CDR1 LNHDA and CDR2 SQIVND (reference sequence). The CDR3 loop spans 13 amino acids. Here the CDR3 reads CASSIWGDNEQFF. For the CDR3, the DNA is TGTGCCAGTAGTATCTGGGGAGATAATGAGCAGTTCTTC.

This chain connects TRBV7-2 to TRBJ1-4, with TRBD1 as a possible D gene (5 bases). The CDR3 contains 14 residues. V lost 7 bases to trimming and J lost 10 bases, with 19 bases between them. Looked up from germline, CDR1 is SGHTA and CDR2 is FQGNSA. CDR3 region: CASTLTRQTGKLFF. CDR3 nucleotide sequence: TGTGCCAGCACCCTGACAAGGCAAACAGGAAAACTGTTTTTT.

The chain is built from TRBV20-1 and TRBJ1-2; D unclear. The CDR3 sequence is 11 residues long. CDR1 DFQATT and CDR2 SNEGSKA come from the germline V gene (reference sequence). V was trimmed by 3 bases and J by 7 bases, leaving 9 bases between them. CDR3 loop: CSASRGVGYTF. The CDR3 DNA reads TGCAGTGCTAGCCGCGGCGTTGGCTACACCTTC.

This chain connects TRBV18 to TRBJ1-3; D is undetermined. Trimming removed 3 bases at V and 5 bases at J, with 14 bases between. There are 15 residues in the CDR3. Germline V CDR1 and CDR2: KGHSH, LQKENI. CDR3 loop: CASSPSQLSRNTIYF. The CDR3, as DNA: TGTGCCAGCTCACCTAGCCAATTATCGAGAAACACCATATATTTT.

The CDR3 nucleotides read TGTGCCAGTAGCAAGGGGGCAACTAATGAAAAACTGTTTTTT. Protein sequence: CASSKGATNEKLFF. The chain couples TRBV19 to TRBJ1-4; D possibly corresponds to TRBD1 (6 bases). The CDR3 runs 14 residues. V shed 6 bases and J shed 0 bases, with 8 bases lying between them. The V gene's germline CDR1 is LNHDA and CDR2 SQIVND (reference sequence).

The gene calls are TRBV11-3 and TRBJ1-1; 9 positions agree with TRBD1. V lost 6 bases and J lost 3; bases outside the gene matches: 5. The CDR3 length is 14 residues. The V gene's germline CDR1 is SGHNT and CDR2 YENEEA. CDR3 sequence reads: CASRPDRGDTEAFF. Here the CDR3 DNA reads TGTGCCAGCAGACCGGACAGGGGTGACACTGAAGCTTTCTTT. Drawing the rest from reference TRBV11-3 and TRBJ1-1, the complete variable domain is EAGVVQSPRYKIIEKKQPVAFWCNPISGHNTLYWYLQNLGQGPELLIRYENEEAVDDSQLPKDRFSAERLKGVDSTLKIQPAELGDSAVYLCASRPDRGDTEAFFGQGTRLTVV.

This sequence joins TRBV5-6 and TRBJ1-2; D remains unclear. The CDR3 is 13 amino acids. The germline V gene has CDR1 SGHDT and CDR2 YYEEEE. V dropped 1 base and J dropped 4 bases, with 8 bases sitting between them. The CDR3 sequence is CASSLRGLYGYTF. In DNA form, the CDR3 reads TGTGCCAGCAGCTTGCGGGGTCTCTATGGCTACACCTTC.

The CDR3, as DNA: TGTGCCAGCACTAGACGCGGACTAGCGGTATCGATCTACGAGCAGTACTTC. Amino acids: CASTRRGLAVSIYEQYF. This chain links TRBV28 with TRBJ2-7, with 10 bases aligning to TRBD2. J was trimmed by 3 bases and V by 7 bases; bases with no gene match: 15. The CDR3 consists of 17 residues. Germline CDR1 and CDR2: MDHEN and SYDVKM.

J is TRBJ1-3 and V is TRBV19; 8 bases align to TRBD1. Trimming removed 5 bases from V and 2 bases from J; junction bases left unmatched: 8. The CDR3 sequence is 16 residues long. The V gene's germline CDR1 is LNHDA and CDR2 SQIVND (reference sequence). The CDR3 coding sequence is TGTGCCAGTAGTGCCACCCAGGGGGCAGCTGGAAACACCATATATTTT. Protein: CASSATQGAAGNTIYF.

The chain couples TRBV21-1 to TRBJ2-5; TRBD1, the D gene given by the table, was not confirmed from the DNA. TRBV21-1 is deemed a pseudogene. The length of the CDR3 is 15 residues. The CDR3 DNA reads as TGTGCCAGCAGCCCGGAAGGGGGCCCGTTGGAGACCCAGTACTTC. Its translation is CASSPEGGPLETQYF.

The chain has TRBV4-2 and TRBJ1-6; a weak D match, TRBD1 (5 bases). This CDR3 has 15 amino acids. V dropped 1 base and J dropped 7 bases, with 11 bases sitting between them. Germline CDR1 reads LGHNA; CDR2 reads YNFKEQ. Here the CDR3 reads CASSQVGLRNSPLHF. CDR3 sequence (DNA): TGTGCCAGCAGCCAAGTGGGACTGAGAAATTCACCCCTCCACTTT.

The chain couples TRBV7-9 to TRBJ1-6; 7 bases align to TRBD1. J was trimmed by 6 bases and V by 4 bases; bases with no gene match: 12. CDR3 length: 17 residues. The germline V gene has CDR1 SEHNR and CDR2 FQNEAQ (reference sequence). CDR3 loop: CASSSNQDRPLNSPLHF. The CDR3 region has the DNA TGTGCCAGCAGCTCTAACCAGGACAGGCCACTTAATTCACCCCTCCACTTT.